These T cell receptor beta chains were read from a single sample in a study of T-cell memory formation after mild COVID-19. Each CDR3 protein gets one entry after TCRdb re-called the 5' RACE reads with MiXCR. The data show around 310,000 distinct CDR3 sequences, approximately 15% seen once. Input material: PBMCs or a T cell subset sorted from them (not recorded which). The origin of the receptors is a man in his late teens or twenties who had mild COVID-19 (a few samples of this study predate the infection). Cell type and time point are not known. CDR3s include the opening cysteine and the closing phenylalanine or tryptophan. The D gene is left open where the match is weak. The size of a clone is reported for some rows only, either as once, few or many, or as a class for expanded clones.

size: .
D: .
V: TRBV7-9
J: TRBJ2-1
CDR3: CASSSLGRQLNEQFF
DNA: TGTGCCAGCAGCTCCCTTGGGAGGCAGCTGAATGAGCAGTTCTTC

size: .
D: .
V: TRBV7-9
J: TRBJ1-5
CDR3: CASSLEAGVGPQHF
DNA: TGTGCCAGCAGCTTGGAAGCAGGGGTGGGGCCCCAGCATTTT

size: .
D: TRBD2
V: TRBV28
J: TRBJ2-1
CDR3: CASRRPDLAGGPQFF
DNA: TGTGCCAGCAGGCGCCCCGACCTAGCGGGGGGGCCTCAGTTCTTC

size: .
D: .
V: TRBV7-2
J: TRBJ1-3
CDR3: CASSHGQRATIYF
DNA: TGTGCCAGCAGCCACGGACAGCGTGCCACCATATATTTT

size: few
D: TRBD1
V: TRBV29-1
J: TRBJ1-5
CDR3: CSALGTGTSSNQPQHF
DNA: TGCAGCGCCTTAGGGACAGGGACTTCCAGCAATCAGCCCCAGCATTTT

size: few
D: TRBD2
V: TRBV9
J: TRBJ2-2
CDR3: CASSRPGGPRTGELFF
DNA: TGTGCCAGCAGCCGACCGGGGGGGCCCCGAACCGGGGAGCTGTTTTTT

size: many
D: .
V: TRBV4-1
J: TRBJ1-5
CDR3: CASSQAGWPVKDQPQHF
DNA: TGCGCCAGCAGCCAAGCGGGTTGGCCAGTAAAAGATCAGCCCCAGCATTTT

size: .
D: TRBD1
V: TRBV7-2
J: TRBJ1-3
CDR3: CASSLGAPLGGRGSGNTIYF
DNA: TGTGCCAGCAGCTTGGGGGCGCCCTTAGGGGGCCGGGGATCTGGAAACACCATATATTTT

size: few
D: .
V: TRBV6-6
J: TRBJ1-1
CDR3: CASSYENTEAFF
DNA: TGTGCCAGCAGTTACGAAAACACTGAAGCTTTCTTT

size: many
D: .
V: TRBV7-2
J: TRBJ1-5
CDR3: CASSFGGGQPQHF
DNA: TGTGCCAGCAGCTTTGGGGGTGGCCAGCCCCAGCATTTT

size: many
D: .
V: TRBV7-2
J: TRBJ1-2
CDR3: CASSPDGNYGYTF
DNA: TGTGCCAGCAGTCCTGACGGGAACTATGGCTACACCTTC

size: few
D: .
V: TRBV7-2
J: TRBJ2-7
CDR3: CASSLVGAEQYF
DNA: TGTGCCAGCAGCTTGGTAGGGGCCGAGCAGTACTTC

size: few
D: TRBD1
V: TRBV4-3
J: TRBJ1-1
CDR3: CASSQESRTGNTEAFF
DNA: TGCGCCAGCAGCCAAGAGTCCCGGACAGGGAACACTGAAGCTTTCTTT

size: .
D: .
V: TRBV29-1
J: TRBJ2-1
CDR3: CSVEDTANSYNEQFF
DNA: TGCAGCGTTGAAGATACGGCTAACTCCTACAATGAGCAGTTCTTC